This section outlines one T cell receptor (beta chain) sequence together with its context. The antigen remains undetermined. The study made its TRB cDNA libraries by 5' RACE, adding UMI labels. Following a re-call of the 5' RACE reads, TCRdb has one entry per CDR3 protein and lacks DNA. Its table records under 85,000 distinct CDR3 sequences. The sample is drawn from a study of CXCR3-negative and CXCR3-positive naive CD8 T cells. The CDR3 runs to 16 residues. Cells classed as naive CD8+ T cells were CD45RO-CCR7+CD27+CD95-. Study results and caveats: Naive subsets were similarly diverse, while memory CD8+ repertoires were much less diverse. After cryopreservation, CXCR3 expression dropped partially; most assays used fresh PBMCs.

The sequence was collected from a human donor in good health. Some clones in this sample may be carry-over from other donors' samples. This rearrangement joins TRBV12-3 or TRBV12-4 to TRBJ2-1; absent DNA, TCRdb's TRBD2 call cannot be checked. The sequencing input was naive CXCR3- CD8+ T cells from blood. The subset denotes: CD45RO-CCR7+CD27+CD95- naive CD8+ T cells lacking CXCR3 (TNR3-). CDR3 region: CASIPFAGGRYNEQFF.